This TCR beta chain was sequenced in a study of tumor and adjacent non-tumor tissue in lung cancer. Study-level findings and limits: Normal lung showed higher cumulative top 100 clone frequency than tumor.

The template was RNA from unsorted bulk tissue. Chemotherapy-naive patients with new lung cancer underwent thoracic surgery in China, August–November 2014. As for this clonotype: Its specificity is not known. A read error is possible here, since a much larger clone lies one base away.

The germline CDR1 and CDR2 sequences are MNHEY and SVGAGI. CDR3 length: 16 residues. The library came from three nested PCR rounds adapted from ARM-PCR protocols. Via MiXCR, TCRdb re-called the multiplex PCR reads, giving one row per CDR3 protein. The sample carries approximately 70,000 distinct CDR3 sequences, 55% to 85% recorded once. V gene TRBV6-5 combines with J gene TRBJ2-1; 12 bases match TRBD2. The sequence came from a man in his fifties or sixties with non-small cell lung cancer. Sequencing was performed on lung tumor tissue. The CDR3 spells CANSYPSSGRADEQLF. CDR3 DNA: TGTGCCAACAGTTACCCTTCTAGCGGGAGGGCCGATGAGCAGCTCTTC.